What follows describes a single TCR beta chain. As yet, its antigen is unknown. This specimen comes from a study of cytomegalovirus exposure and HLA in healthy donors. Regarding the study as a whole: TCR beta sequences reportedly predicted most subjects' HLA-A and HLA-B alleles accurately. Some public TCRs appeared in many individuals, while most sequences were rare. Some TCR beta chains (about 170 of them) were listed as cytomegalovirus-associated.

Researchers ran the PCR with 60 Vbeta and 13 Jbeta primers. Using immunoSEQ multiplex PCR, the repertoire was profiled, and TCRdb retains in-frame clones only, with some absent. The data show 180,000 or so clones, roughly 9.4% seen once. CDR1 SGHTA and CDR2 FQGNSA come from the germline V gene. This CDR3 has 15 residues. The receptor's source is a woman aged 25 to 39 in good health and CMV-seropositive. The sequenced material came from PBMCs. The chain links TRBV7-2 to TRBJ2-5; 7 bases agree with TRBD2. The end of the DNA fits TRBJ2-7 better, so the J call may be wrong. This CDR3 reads CASSPSGGVGYEQYF. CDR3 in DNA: TGTGCCAGCAGCCCATCTGGGGGGGTCGGCTACGAGCAGTACTTC.